This is a list of T cell receptor beta chains from one sample in a study of T-cell reconstitution after alpha-beta-depleted transplantation in children. TCRdb analysed the PCR reads with MiXCR anew, one entry per CDR3 protein. There are hundreds of thousands of distinct CDR3 sequences in the sample; about 14% occur only once, and approximately 4.3% lies in the top ten. This sample comprised PBMCs, obtained from the stem cell graft. Receptors originate from a human donor who donated a stem cell graft to a child with Fanconi anemia. Both conserved end residues are part of each CDR3. A D gene is named only where the DNA matches it firmly. Size is stated for part of the rows, as once, few or many counts, or as a class when the clone is expanded.

clone_size: many
d_call: -
j_call: TRBJ2-3
v_call: TRBV3-1
cdr3_aa: CASSQGARSAVDTQYF
cdr3_nt: TGTGCCAGCAGCCAAGGTGCCAGGTCGGCGGTAGATACGCAGTATTTT

clone_size: -
d_call: -
j_call: TRBJ2-7
v_call: TRBV12-3/TRBV12-4
cdr3_aa: CASSPTPTYEQYF
cdr3_nt: TGTGCCAGCAGTCCTACACCTACCTACGAGCAGTACTTC

clone_size: few
d_call: TRBD1
j_call: TRBJ2-2
v_call: TRBV19
cdr3_aa: CASKRQGGTGELFF
cdr3_nt: TGTGCCAGTAAGCGACAGGGTGGCACCGGGGAGCTGTTTTTT

clone_size: -
d_call: TRBD1
j_call: TRBJ1-5
v_call: TRBV10-3
cdr3_aa: CAIRQGGGQPQHF
cdr3_nt: TGTGCCATCAGGCAGGGGGGTGGCCAGCCCCAGCATTTT

clone_size: few
d_call: -
j_call: TRBJ1-1
v_call: TRBV9
cdr3_aa: CASSPSGGRDTEAFF
cdr3_nt: TGTGCCAGCAGCCCAAGTGGGGGGAGAGACACTGAAGCTTTCTTT

clone_size: many
d_call: -
j_call: TRBJ1-3
v_call: TRBV11-2
cdr3_aa: CASSVQRLGNTIYF
cdr3_nt: TGTGCCAGCAGCGTGCAGAGGCTTGGAAACACCATATATTTT

clone_size: few
d_call: -
j_call: TRBJ1-5
v_call: TRBV5-5
cdr3_aa: CASSAGGGNQPQHF
cdr3_nt: TGTGCCAGCTCCGCTGGGGGGGGCAATCAGCCCCAGCATTTT

clone_size: many
d_call: -
j_call: TRBJ1-2
v_call: TRBV6-5
cdr3_aa: CASSSSTRGLHGYTF
cdr3_nt: TGTGCCAGCAGTTCTTCAACTAGGGGACTCCATGGCTACACCTTC

clone_size: -
d_call: -
j_call: TRBJ1-5
v_call: TRBV7-2
cdr3_aa: CASSLMFRDDQPQHF
cdr3_nt: TGTGCCAGCAGCTTAATGTTCAGGGACGATCAGCCCCAGCATTTT

clone_size: -
d_call: -
j_call: TRBJ2-5
v_call: TRBV6-2/TRBV6-3
cdr3_aa: CASSYYSKEETQYF
cdr3_nt: TGTGCCAGCAGTTACTACAGTAAAGAAGAGACCCAGTACTTC

clone_size: -
d_call: -
j_call: TRBJ1-5
v_call: TRBV5-1
cdr3_aa: CASSKGTGENQPQHF
cdr3_nt: TGCGCCAGCAGCAAAGGAACAGGAGAGAATCAGCCCCAGCATTTT

clone_size: -
d_call: -
j_call: TRBJ2-5
v_call: TRBV12-5
cdr3_aa: CASGLEGGPQETQYF
cdr3_nt: TGTGCTAGTGGTTTGGAAGGAGGCCCACAAGAGACCCAGTACTTC

clone_size: few
d_call: -
j_call: TRBJ2-7
v_call: TRBV7-8
cdr3_aa: CASSLSGLSRRGIYEQYF
cdr3_nt: TGTGCCAGCAGCTTATCCGGGTTATCTCGTCGAGGGATCTACGAGCAGTACTTC

clone_size: few
d_call: -
j_call: TRBJ2-6
v_call: TRBV19
cdr3_aa: CASSAQPSGANVLTF
cdr3_nt: TGTGCCAGTAGCGCACAGCCTTCTGGGGCCAACGTCCTGACTTTC

clone_size: -
d_call: -
j_call: TRBJ1-6
v_call: TRBV28
cdr3_aa: CASSSLDSQHLNNSPLHF
cdr3_nt: TGTGCCAGCAGTTCGCTGGACAGCCAACATCTCAATAATTCACCCCTCCACTTT

clone_size: -
d_call: -
j_call: TRBJ2-1
v_call: TRBV5-8
cdr3_aa: CASSLTHLGGEQFF
cdr3_nt: TGTGCCAGCAGCTTGACCCACCTGGGAGGTGAGCAGTTCTTC

clone_size: -
d_call: -
j_call: TRBJ2-6
v_call: TRBV7-9
cdr3_aa: CASTDVSRANVLTF
cdr3_nt: TGTGCCAGCACGGATGTCTCTCGGGCCAACGTCCTGACTTTC

clone_size: -
d_call: TRBD1
j_call: TRBJ2-5
v_call: TRBV4-2
cdr3_aa: CASSQLGTGGEETQYF
cdr3_nt: TGTGCCAGCAGCCAATTGGGCACAGGGGGCGAAGAGACCCAGTACTTC

clone_size: -
d_call: -
j_call: TRBJ1-1
v_call: TRBV6-5
cdr3_aa: CASSWTDTNTEAFF
cdr3_nt: TGTGCCAGCAGTTGGACGGACACGAACACTGAAGCTTTCTTT

clone_size: once
d_call: TRBD1
j_call: TRBJ1-4
v_call: TRBV12-3/TRBV12-4
cdr3_aa: CACSPRTGADEKLFF
cdr3_nt: TGTGCCTGCAGTCCCCGGACAGGGGCTGATGAAAAACTGTTTTTT

clone_size: many
d_call: -
j_call: TRBJ2-1
v_call: TRBV28
cdr3_aa: CASGDFLSYNEQFF
cdr3_nt: TGTGCCAGCGGGGACTTCCTCTCCTACAATGAGCAGTTCTTC

clone_size: many
d_call: TRBD2
j_call: TRBJ2-2
v_call: TRBV7-3
cdr3_aa: CASGDYINGELFF
cdr3_nt: TGTGCCAGCGGGGACTACATAAACGGGGAGCTGTTTTTT

clone_size: few
d_call: -
j_call: TRBJ1-6
v_call: TRBV6-1
cdr3_aa: CASRSGTATNSPLHF
cdr3_nt: TGTGCCAGCAGGAGCGGGACGGCAACAAATTCACCCCTCCACTTT

clone_size: few
d_call: -
j_call: TRBJ1-2
v_call: TRBV7-8
cdr3_aa: CASSSPIGPGSYGYTF
cdr3_nt: TGTGCCAGCAGCTCCCCCATAGGACCGGGAAGCTATGGCTACACCTTC

clone_size: few
d_call: -
j_call: TRBJ1-2
v_call: TRBV7-9
cdr3_aa: CASSLAFDYGYTF
cdr3_nt: TGTGCCAGCAGCTTGGCGTTTGACTATGGCTACACCTTC

clone_size: few
d_call: TRBD1
j_call: TRBJ1-5
v_call: TRBV20-1
cdr3_aa: CSAVTRETGSFTYDQPQHF
cdr3_nt: TGCAGTGCTGTCACCCGAGAGACAGGGAGCTTCACGTATGATCAGCCCCAGCATTTT

clone_size: few
d_call: TRBD1
j_call: TRBJ1-5
v_call: TRBV5-5
cdr3_aa: CASSNRTGYQQPQHF
cdr3_nt: TGTGCCAGCAGCAACCGGACAGGGTACCAACAGCCCCAGCATTTT

clone_size: -
d_call: TRBD1
j_call: TRBJ1-4
v_call: TRBV5-1
cdr3_aa: CASSSGTGEGKLFF
cdr3_nt: TGCGCCAGCAGCTCCGGGACAGGAGAGGGAAAACTGTTTTTT

clone_size: many
d_call: -
j_call: TRBJ1-1
v_call: TRBV5-1
cdr3_aa: CASSPGGVEAFF
cdr3_nt: TGCGCCAGCAGCCCGGGCGGAGTTGAAGCTTTCTTT

clone_size: few
d_call: -
j_call: TRBJ2-2
v_call: TRBV10-1
cdr3_aa: CASSRDGQNTGELFF
cdr3_nt: TGCGCCAGCAGCCGGGACGGACAGAACACCGGGGAGCTGTTTTTT

clone_size: -
d_call: -
j_call: TRBJ1-5
v_call: TRBV20-1
cdr3_aa: CSATQGGGNQPQHF
cdr3_nt: TGCAGTGCTACTCAGGGTGGTGGCAATCAGCCCCAGCATTTT

clone_size: -
d_call: TRBD1
j_call: TRBJ1-1
v_call: TRBV12-3/TRBV12-4
cdr3_aa: CASRATGLNTEAFF
cdr3_nt: TGTGCCAGCAGGGCGACAGGGCTGAACACTGAAGCTTTCTTT

clone_size: -
d_call: -
j_call: TRBJ2-1
v_call: TRBV30
cdr3_aa: CAWSFLSRGNEQFF
cdr3_nt: TGTGCCTGGAGCTTCCTATCCAGGGGTAATGAGCAGTTCTTC